A single sample gave rise to the 4 T cell receptor beta chains below, sequenced in a study of T cells after yellow fever vaccination. TCRdb analysed the 5' RACE reads with MiXCR anew, one entry per CDR3 protein. Altogether about 250,000 distinct CDR3 sequences are present, more than 3.5% being singletons, with the ten largest covering under 20%. Sample: PBMCs, taken 15 days after the yellow fever booster vaccination. These receptors were collected from a man aged 18 to 29 who received the YFV17D yellow fever vaccine.

This clonotype was picked up many times. The rearrangement joins TRBV18 to TRBJ1-2, with D possibly being TRBD1 (5 bases). The CDR3 contains 15 residues. The V gene lost 3 bases and the J gene lost 5 bases, with 16 bases spanning the gap. Germline-derived CDR1 and CDR2 are KGHSH and LQKENI. The CDR3 nucleotides read TGTGCCAGCTCACCTTACGGAGGGGCGAAGTATGGCTACACCTTC. Amino acids: CASSPYGGAKYGYTF.

This clonotype has at least ten counts. The chain has TRBV5-6 and TRBJ2-3; D is uncertain. The CDR3 length is 16 residues. Germline V gene sequence: CDR1 SGHDT, CDR2 YYEEEE. Trimming took off 5 bases at V and 1 base at J, with 17 bases between the two ends. The CDR3 DNA reads TGTGCCAGCAGTCGTCGGGCCTTCCAGCGCACAGATACGCAGTATTTT. This codes for CASSRRAFQRTDTQYF.

This clonotype was seen many times. This chain joins TRBV4-1 and TRBJ1-1, with D maybe TRBD1 (5 bases). The germline CDR1 and CDR2 sequences are MGHRA and YSYEKL. The CDR3 consists of 15 residues. V lost 1 base to trimming and J lost 8 bases, with 17 bases between them. CDR3: CASSQAGGSWFEAFF. The CDR3 DNA sequence: TGCGCCAGCAGCCAAGCTGGGGGATCTTGGTTCGAAGCTTTCTTT.

This clonotype was recorded at least ten times. The chain recombines TRBV5-1 with TRBJ1-1; D unresolved. V lost 1 base and J lost 4, with 11 bases in between. Germline values: CDR1 SGHRS, CDR2 YFSETQ. This CDR3 has 14 residues. The CDR3 bases are TGCGCCAGCAGCTTGTGGGCTAAGGGCACTGAAGCTTTCTTT. This gives the protein CASSLWAKGTEAFF.